This T cell receptor beta chain was captured by sequencing in a study of blood T cell repertoires in COVID-19. Study as a whole: Whether acute or convalescent, the COVID-19 samples came from the United States, Italy and Spain. The cDNA or gDNA used as material had been derived from T cells, B-cell-depleted T cells, or PBMCs.

Authors' processing steps: The assay estimated nucleated cells by amplifying reference gene primers. TCRdb's table, derived via immunoSEQ multiplex PCR, lists solely in-frame clones and lacks some. The V and J calls and the clone size are those of that table, but D and trimming were determined from the DNA. The repertoire holds about 210,000 clones, with 81% as singletons. The CDR3 is made up of 16 amino acids. The V segment lost 5 bases and the J segment 1 base; nucleotides outside the gene matches: 9. Germline V gives CDR1 SGHTA, CDR2 FQGNSA. Participants had their cohort set by participant-reported clinical history.

The rearrangement uses TRBV7-2 and TRBJ2-5; 8 nucleotides align to TRBD1. The source material was PBMCs or T cells enriched from blood (not recorded which). The TCR was taken from a woman aged 45-65 years with acute COVID-19. CDR3 region: CASSAGYRGSQETQYF. The CDR3 DNA reads as TGTGCCAGCAGCGCCGGATACAGGGGGTCCCAAGAGACCCAGTACTTC.